One sample yielded the 13 T cell receptor beta chains listed below, sequenced in a study of shared clonotypes between healthy human individuals. Assay used: immunoSEQ multiplex PCR; TCRdb lists only in-frame clones, some missing. The repertoire holds over 2 million clones, with 85% to 95% as singletons. The sequenced sample consisted of naive CD4+ T cells sorted from blood. Subset reported: CD45RA+ positively selected. These receptors all come from a man younger than 35 in good health.

Note on this clone: The sample carries other DNA sequences with the same CDR3. This sequence joins TRBV10-1 and TRBJ2-7, with D perhaps TRBD1 (5 bases). CDR3 length: 12 residues. V was shortened by 3 bases and J by 6 bases, with 9 bases between the two germline ends. CDR1 WNHNN and CDR2 SYGVQD come from the germline V gene (reference sequence). The CDR3 sequence is CASSDRVGEQYF. The CDR3 DNA is TGCGCCAGCAGTGACAGGGTAGGCGAGCAGTACTTC.

V and J are TRBV6-5 and TRBJ1-2; D is possibly TRBD1 (5 bases). CDR3 length: 15 amino acids. Germline V gene lookup returns CDR1 MNHEY and CDR2 SVGAGI. The ends were cut back, 2 bases at V and 2 bases at J, with 12 bases in the middle. The CDR3 DNA reads as TGTGCCAGCAGTTACCCGGACAAGGTCAACTATGGCTACACCTTC. This translates into CASSYPDKVNYGYTF.

The chain links TRBV5-5 to TRBJ1-2; the D gene is possibly TRBD1 (5 bases). V gave up 0 bases and J gave up 3 bases, with 12 bases separating them. Germline loops: CDR1 SGHKS, CDR2 YYEKEE (reference sequence). CDR3 length: 15 amino acids. CDR3 coding DNA: TGTGCCAGCAGCTTGGGGCAGGGAAAAGACTATGGCTACACCTTC. This gives the protein CASSLGQGKDYGYTF.

The gene calls are TRBV2 and TRBJ2-1; weak D call: TRBD2 (5 bases). Trimming shortened V by 5 bases and J by 10 bases, and 12 bases separated the two germline ends. Germline CDR1 SNHLY, CDR2 FYNNEI. The CDR3 has 12 amino acids. Here the CDR3 reads CASSTLVPEQFF. The CDR3 DNA reads as TGTGCCAGCAGTACACTAGTCCCCGAGCAGTTCTTC.

This clone was observed once. V usage is TRBV6-5 and J usage is TRBJ2-3; D remains unclear. V was trimmed by 6 bases and J by 3 bases, leaving 16 bases between them. Per the germline V gene, CDR1 is MNHEY and CDR2 is SVGAGI. The CDR3 is made up of 15 amino acids. CDR3 coding DNA: TGTGCCAGCAGACAAGGACCACAGTCGACAGATACGCAGTATTTT. Translating it yields CASRQGPQSTDTQYF.

J is TRBJ1-4 and V is TRBV14; D not certain. CDR1 SGHDN and CDR2 FVKESK come from the germline V gene. The CDR3 is made up of 15 amino acids. Trimming stripped 2 bases from V and 5 bases from J, with 12 bases between. The CDR3 reads CASSQIRPSNEKLFF. The DNA of the CDR3 is TGTGCCAGCAGCCAAATTCGGCCTAGCAATGAAAAACTGTTTTTT.

The chain employs TRBV6-1 and TRBJ1-5, with TRBD1 identical over 9 bases. Trimming took 5 bases from V and 5 from J; bases not matched to a gene: 7. The germline V gene has CDR1 MNHNS and CDR2 SASEGT. CDR3 length equals 15 residues. For the CDR3, the DNA is TGTGCCAGCAGTAGTACAGGGGGCTTGCATCAGCCCCAGCATTTT. Its translation is CASSSTGGLHQPQHF.

This chain connects TRBV13 to TRBJ1-2, with D possibly matching TRBD1 (5 bases). The ends were cut back, 1 base at V and 3 bases at J, with 12 bases in the middle. The CDR3 covers 15 residues. Germline CDR1 PRHDT, CDR2 FYEKMQ (reference sequence). In DNA, the CDR3 is TGTGCCAGCAGCTTAGATCTGGGGGACTACTATGGCTACACCTTC. This translates into CASSLDLGDYYGYTF.

The chain is built from TRBV18 and TRBJ1-5, with 9 bases lining up with TRBD1. This CDR3 has 15 amino acids. Trimming cost V 3 bases and J 7 bases; bases outside gene matches: 7. CDR1 and CDR2 (germline): KGHSH, LQKENI. CDR3 DNA: TGTGCCAGCTCACCCGAACAGGGGGCGGGACAGCCCCAGCATTTT. The encoded protein is CASSPEQGAGQPQHF.

The V call is TRBV6-1, the J call TRBJ2-7, with D tentatively TRBD1 (6 bases). Germline lookup yields CDR1 MNHNS and CDR2 SASEGT. This CDR3 has 15 amino acids. V was clipped by 3 bases and J by 0 bases, with 12 bases between them. This CDR3 reads CASSDRGRSSYEQYF. CDR3 nucleotides: TGTGCCAGCAGTGACAGGGGTCGGAGCTCCTACGAGCAGTACTTC.

The rearrangement uses TRBV6-5 and TRBJ1-5; the D gene is possibly TRBD1 (6 bases). V lost 2 bases, J lost 0 bases, and 11 bases lay in between. Germline V lookup: CDR1 MNHEY, CDR2 SVGAGI. This CDR3 comprises 16 residues. The CDR3 bases are TGTGCCAGCAGTTACACGGGACACGATAGCAATCAGCCCCAGCATTTT. It specifies CASSYTGHDSNQPQHF.

The chain has TRBV29-1 and TRBJ2-1; D might be TRBD2 (5 bases). The CDR3 consists of 15 residues. Trimming cost V 0 bases and J 4 bases, with 13 bases left between them. From germline, CDR1 is SQVTM and CDR2 ANQGSEA. CDR3 loop: CSVEDRREPYNEQFF. The CDR3 coding sequence is TGCAGCGTTGAAGATCGCCGGGAACCTTACAATGAGCAGTTCTTC.

V gene TRBV2 combines with J gene TRBJ2-7; TRBD1 might be the D (6 bases). The germline CDR1 and CDR2 sequences are SNHLY and FYNNEI. There are 13 residues in the CDR3. V dropped 7 bases and J dropped 1 base, with 11 bases sitting between them. In DNA, the CDR3 is TGTGCCAGCATCAGGGGCCCATCCTACGAGCAGTACTTC. This sequence encodes CASIRGPSYEQYF.